This TCR beta chain was recorded in a study of cytomegalovirus exposure and HLA in healthy donors. Study-wide findings and caveats: A later analysis linked a missense DCLRE1C variant to TCR beta V- and J-gene trimming. Among TCR beta chains, those listed as cytomegalovirus-associated numbered more than 150. A later analysis by the authors found several of the most significant clusters apparently linked to common viral pathogens.

Researchers ran the PCR with 60 Vbeta and 13 Jbeta primers. Using immunoSEQ multiplex PCR, the repertoire was profiled, and TCRdb retains in-frame clones only, with some absent. The sample has approximately 140,000 clones; over 60% are singletons. As regards this clone: Antigen unknown.

The germline V gene encodes CDR1 MDHEN and CDR2 SYDVKM. The CDR3 runs to 12 residues. Deletions cut 0 bases from V and 8 bases from J, with 7 bases between. The specimen was PBMCs. The clonotype was recovered from a male donor in good health and CMV-seropositive. The chain employs TRBV28 and TRBJ1-1; D unresolved. The CDR3 DNA reads as TGTGCCAGCAGTTTATGGGTTCGGGAAGCTTTCTTT. Its translation: CASSLWVREAFF.